This TCR beta chain was sequenced in a study of blood T cell repertoires in COVID-19. Study information: There were acute and convalescent COVID-19 samples, and they came from the United States, Italy and Spain.

The data were produced by immunoSEQ multiplex PCR, yet TCRdb's version contains in-frame clones alone and is incomplete. The repertoire has about 130,000 clones, approximately 83% of them found once; the top ten carry roughly 10%. This CDR3 is built from 15 residues. The V gene's germline CDR1 is SGHVS and CDR2 FNYEAQ. Trimming removed 5 bases at V and 1 base at J, with 14 bases between. The chain has TRBV7-6 and TRBJ2-5; tentative D call: TRBD2 (7 bases). This receptor was taken from a man aged 40-55 years with active or convalescent COVID-19. The sample was peripheral blood. The CDR3 protein is CASSVRGGSQETQYF. CDR3 DNA: TGTGCCAGCAGCGTGAGGGGGGGGTCCCAAGAGACCCAGTACTTC.